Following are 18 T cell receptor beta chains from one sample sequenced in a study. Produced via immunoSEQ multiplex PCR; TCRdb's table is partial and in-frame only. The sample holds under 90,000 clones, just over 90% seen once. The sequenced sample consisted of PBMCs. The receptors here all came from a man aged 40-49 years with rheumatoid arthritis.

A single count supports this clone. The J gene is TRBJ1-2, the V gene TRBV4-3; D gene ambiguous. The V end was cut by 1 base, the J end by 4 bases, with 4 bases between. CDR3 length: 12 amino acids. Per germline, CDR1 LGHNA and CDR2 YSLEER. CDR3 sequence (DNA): TGCGCCAGCAGCCAAGGTATCTATGGCTACACCTTC. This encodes CASSQGIYGYTF.

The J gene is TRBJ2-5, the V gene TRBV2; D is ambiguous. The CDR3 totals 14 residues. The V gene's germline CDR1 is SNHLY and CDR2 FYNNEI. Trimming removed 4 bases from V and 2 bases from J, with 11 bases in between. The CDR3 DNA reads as TGTGCCAGCAGTGTCGGTAAAGCTCAAGAGACCCAGTACTTC. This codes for CASSVGKAQETQYF.

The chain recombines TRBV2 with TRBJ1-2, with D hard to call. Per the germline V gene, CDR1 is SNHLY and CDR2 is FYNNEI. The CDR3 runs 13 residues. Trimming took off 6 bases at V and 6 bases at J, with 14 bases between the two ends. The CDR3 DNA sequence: TGTGCCAGCAGCCCTAGTGGGTTGGATGGCTACACCTTC. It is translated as CASSPSGLDGYTF.

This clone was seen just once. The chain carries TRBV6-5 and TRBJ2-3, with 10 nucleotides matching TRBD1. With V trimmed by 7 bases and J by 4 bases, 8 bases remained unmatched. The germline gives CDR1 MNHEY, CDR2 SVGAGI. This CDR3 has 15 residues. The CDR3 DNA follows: TGTGCCAGCACAGGGACAGGGGAGACCCCAGATACGCAGTATTTT. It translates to CASTGTGETPDTQYF.

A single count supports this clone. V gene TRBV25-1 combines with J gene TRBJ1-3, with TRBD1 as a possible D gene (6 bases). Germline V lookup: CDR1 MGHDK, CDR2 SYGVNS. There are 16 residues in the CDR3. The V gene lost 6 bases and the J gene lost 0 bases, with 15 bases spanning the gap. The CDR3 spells CASSRGTPSSGNTIYF. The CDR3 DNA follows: TGTGCCAGCAGCCGCGGGACACCGAGCTCTGGAAACACCATATATTTT.

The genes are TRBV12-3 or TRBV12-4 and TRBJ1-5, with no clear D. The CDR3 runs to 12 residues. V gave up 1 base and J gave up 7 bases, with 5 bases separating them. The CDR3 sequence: CASSLEGQPQHF. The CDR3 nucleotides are TGTGCCAGCAGTTTAGAGGGACAGCCCCAGCATTTT.

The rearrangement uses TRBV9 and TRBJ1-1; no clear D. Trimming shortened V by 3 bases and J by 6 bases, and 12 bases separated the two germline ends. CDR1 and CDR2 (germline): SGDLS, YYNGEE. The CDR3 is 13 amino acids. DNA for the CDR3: TGTGCCAGCAGCGGCGAGGGTAACGCTGAAGCTTTCTTT. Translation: CASSGEGNAEAFF.

CDR3 protein: CASSQEMGHEQYF. The CDR3 coding sequence is TGCGCCAGCAGCCAAGAAATGGGTCACGAGCAGTACTTC. The chain recombines TRBV4-1 with TRBJ2-7; the D is unclear. The CDR3 spans 13 residues. Looked up from germline, CDR1 is MGHRA and CDR2 is YSYEKL. V was clipped by 0 bases and J by 5 bases, with 8 bases between them.

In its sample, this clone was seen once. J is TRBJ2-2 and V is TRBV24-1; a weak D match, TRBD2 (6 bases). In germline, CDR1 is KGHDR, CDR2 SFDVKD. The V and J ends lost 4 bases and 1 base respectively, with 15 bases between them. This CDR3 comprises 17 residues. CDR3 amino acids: CATSEPPGLMNTGELFF. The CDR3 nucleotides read TGTGCCACCAGTGAACCTCCGGGACTCATGAACACCGGGGAGCTGTTTTTT.

CDR3 nucleotides: TGTGCCAGCAGCTGGGGGACCGAGATCCCCGGCTATGGCTACACCTTC. Its protein product is CASSWGTEIPGYGYTF. The gene calls are TRBV5-4 and TRBJ1-2; TRBD1 is a possible D gene (5 bases). Trimming removed 3 bases from V and 4 bases from J, with 19 bases in between. The CDR3 runs 16 residues. Germline V gene data show CDR1 as SGHNT and CDR2 as YYREEE (reference sequence).

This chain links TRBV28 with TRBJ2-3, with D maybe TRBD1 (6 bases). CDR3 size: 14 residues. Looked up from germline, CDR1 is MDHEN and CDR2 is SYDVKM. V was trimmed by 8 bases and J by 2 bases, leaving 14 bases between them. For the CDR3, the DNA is TGTGCCAGCGGCCCAGACAGGCCCACAGATACGCAGTATTTT. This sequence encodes CASGPDRPTDTQYF. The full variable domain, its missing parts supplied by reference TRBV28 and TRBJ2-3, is DVKVTQSSRYLVKRTGEKVFLECVQDMDHENMFWYRQDPGLGLRLIYFSYDVKMKEKGDIPEGYSVSREKKERFSLILESASTNQTSMYLCASGPDRPTDTQYFGPGTRLTVL.

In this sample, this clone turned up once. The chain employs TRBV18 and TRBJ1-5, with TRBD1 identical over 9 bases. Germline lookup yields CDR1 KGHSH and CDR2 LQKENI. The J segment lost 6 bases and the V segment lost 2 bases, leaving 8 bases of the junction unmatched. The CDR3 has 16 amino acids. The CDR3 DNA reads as TGTGCCAGCTCACCAGGGGGACAGGGTCGGTTTCAGCCCCAGCATTTT. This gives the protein CASSPGGQGRFQPQHF.

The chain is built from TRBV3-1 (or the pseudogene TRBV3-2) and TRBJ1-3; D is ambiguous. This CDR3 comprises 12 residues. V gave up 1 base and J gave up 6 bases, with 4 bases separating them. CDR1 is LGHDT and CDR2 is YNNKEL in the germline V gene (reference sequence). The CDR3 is CASSQVVNTIYF. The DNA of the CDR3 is TGTGCCAGCAGCCAAGTTGTAAACACCATATATTTT.

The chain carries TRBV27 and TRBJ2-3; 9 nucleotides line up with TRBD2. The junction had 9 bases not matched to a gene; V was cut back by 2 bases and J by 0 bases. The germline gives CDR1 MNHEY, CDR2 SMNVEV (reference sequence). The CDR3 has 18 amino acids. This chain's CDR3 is CASSLRRGTSGSTDTQYF. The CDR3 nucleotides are TGTGCCAGCAGTTTACGAAGGGGAACTAGCGGGAGCACAGATACGCAGTATTTT.

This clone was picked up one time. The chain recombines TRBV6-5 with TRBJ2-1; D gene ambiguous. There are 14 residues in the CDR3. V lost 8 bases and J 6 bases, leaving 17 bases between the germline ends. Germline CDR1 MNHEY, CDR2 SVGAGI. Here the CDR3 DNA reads TGTGCCAGCGGGCCCGTTAAAGGCACCAATGAGCAGTTCTTC. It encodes CASGPVKGTNEQFF.

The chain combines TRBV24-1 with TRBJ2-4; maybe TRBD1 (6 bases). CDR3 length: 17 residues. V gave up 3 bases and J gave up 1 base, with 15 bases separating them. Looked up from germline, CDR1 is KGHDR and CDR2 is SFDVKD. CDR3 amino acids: CATSDIRQAPAKNIQYF. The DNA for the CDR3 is TGTGCCACCAGTGATATAAGACAGGCCCCTGCCAAAAACATTCAGTACTTC.

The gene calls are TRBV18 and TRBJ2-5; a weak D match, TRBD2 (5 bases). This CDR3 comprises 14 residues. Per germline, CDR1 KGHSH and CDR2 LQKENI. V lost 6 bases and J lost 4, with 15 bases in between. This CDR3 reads CASSLTLDGETQYF. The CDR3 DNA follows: TGTGCCAGCTCTTTAACACTAGACGGAGAGACCCAGTACTTC. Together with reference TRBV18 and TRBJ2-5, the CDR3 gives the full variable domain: NAGVMQNPRHLVRRRGQEARLRCSPMKGHSHVYWYRQLPEEGLKFMVYLQKENIIDESGMPKERFSAEFPKEGPSILRIQQVVRGDSAAYFCASSLTLDGETQYFGPGTRLLVL.

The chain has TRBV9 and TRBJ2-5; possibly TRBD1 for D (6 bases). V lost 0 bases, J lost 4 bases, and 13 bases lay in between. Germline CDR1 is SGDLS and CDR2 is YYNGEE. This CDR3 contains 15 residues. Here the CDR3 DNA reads TGTGCCAGCAGCGTAGGACAGGCCCCTGGAGAGACCCAGTACTTC. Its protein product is CASSVGQAPGETQYF.